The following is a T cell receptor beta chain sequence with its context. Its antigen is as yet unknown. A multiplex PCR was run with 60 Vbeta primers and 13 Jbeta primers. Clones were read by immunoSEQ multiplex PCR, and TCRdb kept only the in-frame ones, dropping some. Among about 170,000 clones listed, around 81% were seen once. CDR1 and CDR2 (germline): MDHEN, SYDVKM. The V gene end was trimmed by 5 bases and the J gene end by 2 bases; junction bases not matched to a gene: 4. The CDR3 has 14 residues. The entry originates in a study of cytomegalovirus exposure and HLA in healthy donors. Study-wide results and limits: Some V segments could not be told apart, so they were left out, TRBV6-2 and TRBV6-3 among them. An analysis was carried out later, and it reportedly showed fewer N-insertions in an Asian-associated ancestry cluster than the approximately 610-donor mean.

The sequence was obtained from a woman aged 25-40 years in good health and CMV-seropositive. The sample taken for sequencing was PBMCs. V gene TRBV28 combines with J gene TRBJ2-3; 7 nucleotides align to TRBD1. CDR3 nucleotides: TGTGCCAGCAGTGTGACAGGGTTCACAGATACGCAGTATTTT. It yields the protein CASSVTGFTDTQYF.